The sequence of this TCR beta chain was determined in a study of coeliac disease. Using immunoSEQ multiplex PCR, the repertoire was profiled, and TCRdb retains in-frame clones only, with some absent. The data hold several thousand clones, with less than 75% observed a single time. Turning to this clone: What it binds is not known.

Regarding the study as a whole: Most TRB amino acid sequences occurred in only one sample.

The CDR3 length is 16 residues. V lost 3 bases and J lost 0, with 13 bases in between. In germline, CDR1 is SGHNT, CDR2 YYREEE (reference sequence). The V call is TRBV5-4, the J call TRBJ2-1; a weak D match, TRBD1 (6 bases). The sample consisted of intraepithelial lymphocytes from the gut. This clonotype originated in a woman aged 55-70 years with celiac disease. The CDR3 DNA reads TGTGCCAGCAGCTACGGGACACCAAACTCCTACAATGAGCAGTTCTTC. Protein sequence: CASSYGTPNSYNEQFF.